Listed here are 4 T cell receptor beta chains from one sample, sequenced in a study of T cell changes during pregnancy in multiple sclerosis. Assay used: immunoSEQ multiplex PCR; TCRdb lists only in-frame clones, some missing. The sample has tens of thousands of clones; 70% to 90% are singletons. Sequencing was performed on CD8+ T cells from peripheral blood mononuclear cells, taken in the third trimester of pregnancy. These receptors were taken from a female donor with multiple sclerosis, enrolled in a pregnancy study.

The chain uses TRBV4-2 and TRBJ2-5; 7 bases fit TRBD2. With 0 bases clipped from V and 3 bases from J, the junction kept 10 bases outside the gene matches. This CDR3 spans 17 amino acids. The V gene's germline CDR1 is LGHNA and CDR2 YNFKEQ. The CDR3 bases are TGTGCCAGCAGCCAAGATCTACGGCTGGGGGGGGAAGAGACCCAGTACTTC. Residues: CASSQDLRLGGEETQYF.

CDR3 in DNA: TGTGCCAGTAGTGACCCCTATACAGGTTTCTACGAGCAGTACTTC. Its translation: CASSDPYTGFYEQYF. The J gene is TRBJ2-7, the V gene TRBV19; D is perhaps TRBD1 (5 bases). Germline assignment: CDR1 LNHDA and CDR2 SQIVND (reference sequence). V was shortened by 5 bases and J by 3 bases, with 17 bases between the two germline ends. CDR3 size: 15 residues. The full variable domain, with the rest looked up from reference TRBV19 and TRBJ2-7, is DGGITQSPKYLFRKEGQNVTLSCEQNLNHDAMYWYRQDPGQGLRLIYYSQIVNDFQKGDIAEGYSVSREKKESFPLTVTSAQKNPTAFYLCASSDPYTGFYEQYFGPGTRLTVT.

This CDR3 reads CASSYGTGGVETQYF. The DNA for the CDR3 is TGCGCCAGCAGCTACGGGACAGGGGGTGTGGAGACCCAGTACTTC. The chain uses TRBV4-3 and TRBJ2-5; 11 positions agree with TRBD1. CDR1 and CDR2 (germline): LGHNA, YSLEER. Trimming took 5 bases from V and 5 from J; bases not matched to a gene: 7. This CDR3 has 15 residues.

V usage is TRBV11-2 and J usage is TRBJ2-1; D uncertain. With 5 bases removed from V and 5 bases from J, the gap between germline ends came to 4 bases. This CDR3 has 11 amino acids. Germline CDR1 and CDR2: SGHAT and FQNNGV. The CDR3 DNA sequence: TGTGCCAGCAGCCTAAACAATGAGCAGTTCTTC. Amino acid sequence: CASSLNNEQFF.